This entry features one TCR beta chain sequence. Clones were read by immunoSEQ multiplex PCR, and TCRdb kept only the in-frame ones, dropping some. The sample shows a few hundred thousand clones, roughly 85% of them seen only once. The data are from a study of blood T cell repertoires in COVID-19. Overall study context: PBMCs, B-cell-depleted T cells, or T cells were the source of the cDNA or gDNA that made up the material.

The CDR3 runs 16 residues. Germline V lookup: CDR1 LGHDT, CDR2 YNNKEL (reference sequence). The V end lost 2 bases, the J end lost 1 base, and 13 bases lay between the germline ends. The sequence was obtained from a woman between 35 and 50 years old who had recovered from COVID-19. V and J are TRBV3-1 (or the pseudogene TRBV3-2) and TRBJ2-3, with D maybe TRBD2 (6 bases). Sample: PBMCs or T cells enriched from blood (not recorded which). The CDR3 sequence: CASSQRGTFRTDTQYF. CDR3 in DNA: TGTGCCAGCAGCCAACGCGGGACCTTTCGCACAGATACGCAGTATTTT.